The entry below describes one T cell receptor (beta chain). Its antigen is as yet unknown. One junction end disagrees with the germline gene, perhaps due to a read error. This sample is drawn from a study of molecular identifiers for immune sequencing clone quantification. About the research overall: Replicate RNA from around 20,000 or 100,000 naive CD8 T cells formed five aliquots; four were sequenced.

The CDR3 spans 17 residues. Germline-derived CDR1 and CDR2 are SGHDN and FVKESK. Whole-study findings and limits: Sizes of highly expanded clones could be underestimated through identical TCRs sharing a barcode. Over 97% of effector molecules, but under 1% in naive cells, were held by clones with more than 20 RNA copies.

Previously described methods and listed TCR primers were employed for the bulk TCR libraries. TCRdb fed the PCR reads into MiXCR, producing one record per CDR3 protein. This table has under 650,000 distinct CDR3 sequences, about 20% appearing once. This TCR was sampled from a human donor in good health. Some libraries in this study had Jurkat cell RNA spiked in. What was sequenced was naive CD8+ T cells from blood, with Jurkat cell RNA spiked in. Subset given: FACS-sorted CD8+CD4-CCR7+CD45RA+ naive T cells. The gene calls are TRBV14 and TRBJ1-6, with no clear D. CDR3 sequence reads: CARSPIQASSYNSPLHF. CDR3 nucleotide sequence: TGTGCCCGCAGCCCTATCCAGGCGAGCTCCTATAATTCACCCCTCCACTTT.